A single sample is the source of the 21 T cell receptor beta chains below, sequenced in a study of spatial heterogeneity in lung cancer. Time point: sample taken at primary tumor resection. No cell sorting; template was whole RNA from tumor, lung tissue or PBMC. TCRdb fed the 5' RACE reads into MiXCR, producing one record per CDR3 protein. The sample consists of fewer than 55,000 distinct CDR3 sequences, 6.5% to 8% of them appearing once. Here the sequenced sample was PBMCs, taken at surgery. Receptors were obtained from a female donor with early-stage non-small cell lung cancer.

This clonotype has a count of ten or more. An end of the junction does not agree with germline; a read error may underlie this. The chain links TRBV7-9 to TRBJ1-1; the D gene is possibly TRBD1 (6 bases). From germline, CDR1 is SEHNR and CDR2 FQNEAQ (reference sequence). The CDR3 is made up of 14 amino acids. The CDR3 DNA is TGTGCCAGCAGCTCAGAGGGGGGGAACGCTGAAGCTTTCTTT. Amino acid sequence: CASSSEGGNAEAFF. Full variable domain (missing parts from reference TRBV7-9 and TRBJ1-1): DTGVSQNPRHKITKRGQNVTFRCDPISEHNRLYWYRQTLGQGPEFLTYFQNEAQLEKSRLLSDRFSAERPKGSFSTLEIQRTEQGDSAMYLCASSSEGGNAEAFFGQGTRLTVV.

This chain joins TRBV6-2 or TRBV6-3 and TRBJ2-1; D may be TRBD1 or TRBD2 (5 bases each). The V gene's germline CDR1 is MNHEY and CDR2 SVGEGT. Deletions cut 5 bases from V and 9 bases from J, with 23 bases between. This CDR3 comprises 16 residues. CDR3 sequence: CASSRIDPSRGGEQFF. The CDR3 nucleotides read TGTGCCAGCAGTAGAATAGACCCCTCCCGGGGCGGTGAGCAGTTCTTC.

V gene TRBV20-1 combines with J gene TRBJ2-2; 9 nucleotides match TRBD2. Germline CDR1 and CDR2: DFQATT and SNEGSKA (reference sequence). Unmatched junction bases numbered 9, after V lost 3 bases and J lost 4 bases. The CDR3 runs to 16 residues. CDR3 region: CSASGSSGEFTGELFF. For the CDR3, the DNA is TGCAGTGCTAGCGGTTCTAGCGGGGAATTCACCGGGGAGCTGTTTTTT.

V usage is TRBV27 and J usage is TRBJ2-4; D is possibly TRBD1 (5 bases). Trimming pared 0 bases from V and 12 bases from J, leaving 12 bases between. The germline CDR1 and CDR2 sequences are MNHEY and SMNVEV (reference sequence). The CDR3 loop spans 13 amino acids. The CDR3 DNA reads as TGTGCCAGCAGTTTATCTTTCCAGGGTCGTCAGTACTTC. Encoded protein: CASSLSFQGRQYF.

The table lists this clonotype with many counts. The chain has TRBV29-1 and TRBJ2-7; 9 positions agree with TRBD1. The germline CDR1 and CDR2 sequences are SQVTM and ANQGSEA. Unmatched junction bases numbered 9, after V lost 7 bases and J lost 5 bases. The CDR3 covers 13 residues. CDR3 residues: CSGQGGLLDEQYF. The CDR3, as DNA: TGCAGCGGACAGGGGGGTTTATTGGACGAGCAGTACTTC.

The CDR3 nucleotides are TGTGCCAGCAGTTTAGGGAGGTCTATCTACGAGCAGTACTTC. It encodes CASSLGRSIYEQYF. The chain carries TRBV27 and TRBJ2-7; tentatively, D is TRBD2 (6 bases). Germline V lookup: CDR1 MNHEY, CDR2 SMNVEV (reference sequence). There are 14 residues in the CDR3. Trimming cost V 2 bases and J 3 bases, with 11 bases left between them.

This chain connects TRBV20-1 to TRBJ2-3; perhaps TRBD2 as D (5 bases). The CDR3 consists of 15 residues. Trimming removed 0 bases from V and 5 bases from J, with 15 bases in between. The germline CDR1 and CDR2 sequences are DFQATT and SNEGSKA (reference sequence). Here the CDR3 reads CSARDGRPGVDTQYF. CDR3 in DNA: TGCAGTGCTAGAGATGGAAGACCCGGGGTAGATACGCAGTATTTT.

The genes are TRBV5-1 and TRBJ2-7, with 12 bases matching TRBD2. Germline CDR1 SGHRS, CDR2 YFSETQ. This CDR3 region has 18 residues. V was pared by 5 bases and J by 1 base, with 13 bases of the junction left unmatched. For the CDR3, the DNA is TGCGCCAGCAGACGGATGTCTAGCGGGGGGGCAGCGTCCTACGAGCAGTACTTC. Encoded protein: CASRRMSSGGAASYEQYF.

This clonotype is categorized as medium-sized. The chain carries TRBV7-6 and TRBJ1-2; a weak D match, TRBD1 (6 bases). Per the germline V gene, CDR1 is SGHVS and CDR2 is FNYEAQ. Trimming removed 1 base at V and 8 bases at J, with 17 bases between. This CDR3 is 15 amino acids long. CDR3 sequence (DNA): TGTGCCAGCAGCTTAGTTCAGGGGAGTAAGCGGGGCTACACCTTC. This translates into CASSLVQGSKRGYTF.

This clonotype was recorded many times. The DNA of the CDR3 is TGTGCCAGCAGCCAAGATCGATGGGGCACGGTAGCTTTCTTT. It codes for CASSQDRWGTVAFF. The rearrangement links TRBV4-2 to TRBJ1-1, with D tentatively TRBD1 (5 bases). The CDR3 is made up of 14 amino acids. Per the germline V gene, CDR1 is LGHNA and CDR2 is YNFKEQ. The V end lost 0 bases, the J end lost 10 bases, and 15 bases lay between the germline ends.

This clonotype was recorded many times. The chain carries TRBV20-1 and TRBJ1-5, with unresolved D. Between the trimmed V and J ends, which lost 3 bases and 2 bases, there was a span of 14 bases. Germline loops: CDR1 DFQATT, CDR2 SNEGSKA (reference sequence). The CDR3 has 15 residues. DNA for the CDR3: TGCAGTGCTAGTCCTCGGGCTTATGGCAATCAGCCCCAGCATTTT. Translating it yields CSASPRAYGNQPQHF.

Ten or more counts support this clonotype. This chain joins TRBV15 and TRBJ2-2, with D unresolved. This CDR3 has 13 residues. V lost 0 bases and J lost 6, with 5 bases in between. Per the germline V gene, CDR1 is LNHNV and CDR2 is YYDKDF (reference sequence). This chain's CDR3 is CATSREVAGELFF. DNA for the CDR3: TGTGCCACCAGCAGAGAGGTGGCCGGGGAGCTGTTTTTT. Variable domain in full (rest from reference TRBV15 and TRBJ2-2): DAMVIQNPRYQVTQFGKPVTLSCSQTLNHNVMYWYQQKSSQAPKLLFHYYDKDFNNEADTPDNFQSRRPNTSFCFLDIRSPGLGDTAMYLCATSREVAGELFFGEGSRLTVL.

This clonotype was counted ten times or more. The chain carries TRBV20-1 and TRBJ1-1; D might be TRBD1 (5 bases). This CDR3 contains 13 residues. CDR1 and CDR2 (germline): DFQATT, SNEGSKA (reference sequence). The V gene lost 2 bases and the J gene lost 4 bases, with 11 bases spanning the gap. The CDR3 nucleotides read TGCAGTGCTAGAACCGGGGCTGGCACTGAAGCTTTCTTT. It is translated as CSARTGAGTEAFF.

V and J are TRBV7-8 and TRBJ2-1, with 9 positions matching TRBD2. The CDR3 is 15 residues long. After removal of 5 bases from V and 5 bases from J, the junction contained 7 bases not matched to a gene. Germline V gives CDR1 SGHVS, CDR2 FQNEAQ. DNA of the CDR3: TGTGCCAGCAGCCTCGTTTTAGCGGGGGACAATGAGCAGTTCTTC. It yields the protein CASSLVLAGDNEQFF.

This clonotype appeared a single time. The chain uses TRBV4-2 and TRBJ1-4; no clear D. This CDR3 is 15 amino acids long. Per the germline V gene, CDR1 is LGHNA and CDR2 is YNFKEQ. V lost 0 bases and J 7 bases, leaving 12 bases between the germline ends. The CDR3 reads CASSQDEGGSEKLFF. The CDR3 nucleotides read TGTGCCAGCAGCCAAGATGAGGGAGGTAGTGAAAAACTGTTTTTT.

V gene TRBV30 combines with J gene TRBJ2-7, with D possibly TRBD2 on 5 matching bases. The CDR3 contains 14 residues. V was trimmed by 0 bases and J by 4 bases, leaving 13 bases between them. The germline V gene encodes CDR1 GTSNPN and CDR2 SVGIG (reference sequence). For the CDR3, the DNA is TGTGCCTGGAGTGTAGCCGGGGTGGCTTACGAGCAGTACTTC. It encodes CAWSVAGVAYEQYF.

The chain couples TRBV19 to TRBJ1-2; a weak D match, TRBD1 (5 bases). CDR3 length: 15 residues. Per germline, CDR1 LNHDA and CDR2 SQIVND (reference sequence). The V gene lost 8 bases and the J gene lost 3 bases, with 19 bases spanning the gap. The CDR3 DNA reads as TGTGCCAGTTACCCTACCTGGGGCGGCGACTATGGCTACACCTTC. Translation: CASYPTWGGDYGYTF.

This clonotype was counted a few times. This sequence joins TRBV11-2 and TRBJ2-3; TRBD2 might be the D (5 bases). The CDR3 runs 15 residues. V lost 4 bases, J lost 0 bases, and 11 bases lay in between. The germline gives CDR1 SGHAT, CDR2 FQNNGV. CDR3 loop: CASSSPGVSTDTQYF. CDR3 in DNA: TGTGCCAGCAGCTCGCCCGGGGTGAGCACAGATACGCAGTATTTT.

The chain recombines TRBV18 with TRBJ2-1; D possibly corresponds to TRBD2 (6 bases). CDR3 length: 18 residues. V was shortened by 2 bases and J by 6 bases, with 23 bases between the two germline ends. CDR1 KGHSH and CDR2 LQKENI come from the germline V gene. CDR3 nucleotide sequence: TGTGCCAGCTCACCAGAGACGACCGTCGCGGGACTCCTCAATGAGCAGTTCTTC. Translation gives CASSPETTVAGLLNEQFF. The full variable domain, in which reference TRBV18 and TRBJ2-1 provide the parts outside the CDR3, is NAGVMQNPRHLVRRRGQEARLRCSPMKGHSHVYWYRQLPEEGLKFMVYLQKENIIDESGMPKERFSAEFPKEGPSILRIQQVVRGDSAAYFCASSPETTVAGLLNEQFFGPGTRLTVL.

The J gene is TRBJ2-7, the V gene TRBV7-7; D remains ambiguous. Germline-derived CDR1 and CDR2 are SSHAT and FNYEAQ (reference sequence). The CDR3 covers 13 residues. V lost 4 bases and J 6 bases, leaving 13 bases between the germline ends. The CDR3: CASSSSLGGEQYF. The CDR3 region has the DNA TGTGCCAGCAGCTCCTCCCTAGGCGGCGAGCAGTACTTC.

The rearrangement links TRBV6-2 or TRBV6-3 to TRBJ2-5; 7 bases map to TRBD1. CDR3 size: 15 residues. With 5 bases clipped from V and 1 base from J, the junction kept 7 bases outside the gene matches. Per germline, CDR1 MNHEY and CDR2 SVGEGT. CDR3 sequence: CASSNRQGVQETQYF. The CDR3 bases are TGTGCCAGCAGTAATCGACAGGGCGTCCAAGAGACCCAGTACTTC.